Listed here are 20 T cell receptor beta chains from one sample, sequenced in a study of T cell repertoires in cytomegalovirus infection. TCRdb reanalysed the reads using MiXCR and keeps one entry per CDR3 protein. The sample includes roughly 230,000 distinct CDR3 sequences, around an eighth of them seen just once. The sequenced sample was PBMCs. The receptors shown here come from a human donor in good health (CMV status not recorded). Some clones in this sample may be carry-over from other donors' samples.

This clonotype was recorded many times. The rearrangement uses TRBV7-8 and TRBJ2-7; 7 bases match TRBD1. The CDR3 spans 18 residues. The J segment lost 6 bases and the V segment lost 5 bases, leaving 22 bases of the junction unmatched. Germline-derived CDR1 and CDR2 are SGHVS and FQNEAQ. The CDR3 protein is CASSVIFGRDRTTSEQYF. The CDR3 bases are TGTGCCAGCAGCGTAATCTTTGGCCGGGACAGAACGACCAGCGAGCAGTACTTC.

This clonotype turned up a few times. J is TRBJ1-2 and V is TRBV29-1, with 10 positions matching TRBD1. CDR3 size: 18 residues. Losses at the gene ends were 3 bases for V and 5 bases for J; bases not matched to a gene: 18. CDR1 and CDR2 (germline): SQVTM, ANQGSEA. CDR3 residues: CSVDKVRDRGAVGYGYTF. DNA of the CDR3: TGCAGCGTTGATAAGGTCCGGGACAGGGGCGCAGTTGGATATGGCTACACCTTC.

At least ten counts were recorded for this clonotype. The V call is TRBV5-1, the J call TRBJ2-7, with TRBD2 identical over 8 bases. Unmatched junction bases numbered 3, after V lost 0 bases and J lost 1 base. The germline V gene encodes CDR1 SGHRS and CDR2 YFSETQ. The CDR3 runs 15 residues. The CDR3, as DNA: TGCGCCAGCAGCTTGGGACTAGCGACTTCCTACGAGCAGTACTTC. Protein sequence: CASSLGLATSYEQYF. The whole variable domain, filled in from reference TRBV5-1 and TRBJ2-7, reads KAGVTQTPRYLIKTRGQQVTLSCSPISGHRSVSWYQQTPGQGLQFLFEYFSETQRNKGNFPGRFSGRQFSNSRSEMNVSTLELGDSALYLCASSLGLATSYEQYFGPGTRLTVT.

This clonotype has ten or more counts. V is TRBV7-2 and J is TRBJ1-3; the D is unclear. V dropped 0 bases and J dropped 2 bases, with 2 bases sitting between them. Germline CDR1 SGHTA, CDR2 FQGNSA. This CDR3 comprises 13 residues. CDR3 sequence: CASSLAPGNTIYF. The DNA of the CDR3 is TGTGCCAGCAGCTTAGCCCCTGGAAACACCATATATTTT. The whole variable domain, remainder taken from reference TRBV7-2 and TRBJ1-3, is GAGVSQSPSNKVTEKGKDVELRCDPISGHTALYWYRQSLGQGLEFLIYFQGNSAPDKSGLPSDRFSAERTGGSVSTLTIQRTQQEDSAVYLCASSLAPGNTIYFGEGSWLTVV.

This clonotype appeared a few times. The rearrangement joins TRBV19 to TRBJ1-5; D is ambiguous. Trimming left V 6 bases short and J 4 bases short, with 16 bases between. This CDR3 contains 15 residues. Germline CDR1 reads LNHDA; CDR2 reads SQIVND (reference sequence). CDR3 protein: CASSSGKVPNQPQHF. The CDR3 nucleotides read TGTGCCAGTAGCTCCGGGAAAGTCCCGAATCAGCCCCAGCATTTT.

V is TRBV20-1 and J is TRBJ1-5; D is undetermined. The CDR3 consists of 14 residues. Trimming took 5 bases from V and 5 from J, leaving 16 bases between them. Germline CDR1 DFQATT, CDR2 SNEGSKA (reference sequence). The CDR3 region is CSALRAQGDQPQHF. The CDR3 bases are TGCAGTGCTCTTAGGGCCCAAGGAGATCAGCCCCAGCATTTT.

The CDR3: CASSLYSDYNEQFF. DNA of the CDR3: TGTGCCAGCAGTTTATACAGCGACTACAATGAGCAGTTCTTC. The chain joins TRBV28 to TRBJ2-1; D gene unclear. Trimming left V 1 base short and J 3 bases short, with 7 bases between. The CDR3 length is 14 residues. Germline CDR1 is MDHEN and CDR2 is SYDVKM.

This clonotype was detected many times. The rearrangement joins TRBV28 to TRBJ2-5; TRBD1 agrees at 8 bases. Germline V gene sequence: CDR1 MDHEN, CDR2 SYDVKM. This CDR3 spans 15 amino acids. Losses at the gene ends were 4 bases for V and 5 bases for J; bases not matched to a gene: 9. The CDR3 loop reads CASSSRDRLRETQYF. The CDR3 nucleotides read TGTGCCAGCAGTTCCCGGGACAGGTTAAGGGAGACCCAGTACTTC. Based on the CDR3 plus reference TRBV28 and TRBJ2-5, the full variable domain is DVKVTQSSRYLVKRTGEKVFLECVQDMDHENMFWYRQDPGLGLRLIYFSYDVKMKEKGDIPEGYSVSREKKERFSLILESASTNQTSMYLCASSSRDRLRETQYFGPGTRLLVL.

Only a few counts were recorded for this clonotype. The chain has TRBV28 and TRBJ2-1, with TRBD1 matching over 10 bases. Germline assignment: CDR1 MDHEN and CDR2 SYDVKM. V shed 3 bases and J 4 bases; nucleotides not matched to a gene: 3. CDR3 length: 15 amino acids. The CDR3 is CASSFSGQGYNEQFF. The CDR3, as DNA: TGTGCCAGCAGTTTCTCGGGACAGGGGTACAATGAGCAGTTCTTC.

This clonotype was recorded a few times. The chain uses TRBV11-2 and TRBJ1-1; 7 positions agree with TRBD1. The CDR3 length is 14 residues. Germline V gene lookup returns CDR1 SGHAT and CDR2 FQNNGV. V trimming: 5 bases; J trimming: 6 bases; junction bases outside the gene matches: 9. CDR3 nucleotide sequence: TGTGCCAGCAGCACGACGGACAGGAGAGCTGAAGCTTTCTTT. Residues: CASSTTDRRAEAFF.

The V call is TRBV15, the J call TRBJ2-3; maybe TRBD2 (5 bases). Trimming took 0 bases from V and 4 from J, leaving 11 bases between them. Per the germline V gene, CDR1 is LNHNV and CDR2 is YYDKDF (reference sequence). This CDR3 has 15 amino acids. The CDR3 coding sequence is TGTGCCACCAGCAGAGACCCGGGGAGTTCAGATACGCAGTATTTT. Protein: CATSRDPGSSDTQYF.

This clonotype was observed a handful of times. The chain employs TRBV11-2 and TRBJ1-4; D is ambiguous. The CDR3 sequence is 14 residues long. Trimming left V 4 bases short and J 5 bases short, with 11 bases between. Looked up from germline, CDR1 is SGHAT and CDR2 is FQNNGV. CDR3 residues: CASSYGPQNEKLFF. Here the CDR3 DNA reads TGTGCCAGCAGCTATGGACCGCAAAATGAAAAACTGTTTTTT.

The chain uses TRBV28 and TRBJ2-7; 8 nucleotides match TRBD1. This CDR3 has 14 amino acids. The germline gives CDR1 MDHEN, CDR2 SYDVKM. V dropped 5 bases and J dropped 5; count of bases not matched to a gene: 8. CDR3 region: CASSPVDRANEQYF. In DNA form, the CDR3 reads TGTGCCAGCAGTCCCGTGGACAGGGCAAACGAGCAGTACTTC. Based on the CDR3 plus reference TRBV28 and TRBJ2-7, the full variable domain is DVKVTQSSRYLVKRTGEKVFLECVQDMDHENMFWYRQDPGLGLRLIYFSYDVKMKEKGDIPEGYSVSREKKERFSLILESASTNQTSMYLCASSPVDRANEQYFGPGTRLTVT.

The chain combines TRBV25-1 with TRBJ2-3; 9 bases align to TRBD1. Germline V gene data show CDR1 as MGHDK and CDR2 as SYGVNS. The CDR3 totals 15 residues. The V and J ends lost 4 bases and 4 bases, in that order; junction bases with no gene match: 6. The CDR3: CASSATGGLADTQYF. The CDR3 DNA reads as TGTGCCAGCAGTGCGACAGGGGGTCTGGCAGATACGCAGTATTTT.

This clonotype was detected a few times. The V and J genes are TRBV12-3 or TRBV12-4 and TRBJ1-5, with D perhaps TRBD1 (5 bases). There are 14 residues in the CDR3. Trimming left V 4 bases short and J 4 bases short, with 11 bases between. CDR3 residues: CASSYQGGNQPQHF. For the CDR3, the DNA is TGTGCCAGCAGTTATCAGGGTGGAAATCAGCCCCAGCATTTT.

The genes are TRBV2 and TRBJ2-4, with D possibly being TRBD2 (7 bases). Trimming took 7 bases from V and 9 from J, leaving 16 bases between them. Germline lookup yields CDR1 SNHLY and CDR2 FYNNEI. The CDR3 runs 13 residues. The CDR3 sequence: CASTEGGGGIQYF. The CDR3 DNA is TGTGCCAGCACCGAAGGAGGGGGGGGCATTCAGTACTTC.

This clonotype was seen repeatedly, ten times or more. The V call is TRBV29-1, the J call TRBJ2-7; 11 bases are a match to TRBD1. V trimming: 3 bases; J trimming: 5 bases; junction bases outside the gene matches: 3. CDR1 and CDR2 from the germline V gene are SQVTM and ANQGSEA. The CDR3 is made up of 13 amino acids. The chain's CDR3 is CSVDGTGGHEQYF. For the CDR3, the DNA is TGCAGCGTTGATGGGACAGGGGGGCACGAGCAGTACTTC.

This clonotype has a count of ten or more. The chain combines TRBV7-2 with TRBJ1-5; D gene unclear. The germline CDR1 and CDR2 sequences are SGHTA and FQGNSA. CDR3 length: 14 residues. The V and J ends lost 5 bases and 7 bases respectively, with 15 bases between them. This chain's CDR3 is CASSGQTSLQPQHF. In DNA, the CDR3 is TGTGCCAGCAGCGGGCAGACATCCCTCCAGCCCCAGCATTTT. The full variable domain, with the rest looked up from reference TRBV7-2 and TRBJ1-5, is GAGVSQSPSNKVTEKGKDVELRCDPISGHTALYWYRQSLGQGLEFLIYFQGNSAPDKSGLPSDRFSAERTGGSVSTLTIQRTQQEDSAVYLCASSGQTSLQPQHFGDGTRLSIL.

Ten or more counts support this clonotype. The chain recombines TRBV7-6 with TRBJ1-2; D unclear. Germline CDR1 SGHVS, CDR2 FNYEAQ. Trimming stripped 10 bases from V and 4 bases from J, with 19 bases between. The CDR3 contains 14 residues. The CDR3 DNA follows: TGTGCCAACGGTCCGTTTCGGGAAAGCTATGGCTACACCTTC. Amino acids: CANGPFRESYGYTF.

This clonotype was seen a few times. V usage is TRBV15 and J usage is TRBJ2-1; D is uncertain. In germline, CDR1 is LNHNV, CDR2 YYDKDF (reference sequence). Trimming shortened V by 0 bases and J by 5 bases, and 8 bases separated the two germline ends. This CDR3 region has 14 residues. CDR3 residues: CATSRDNGDNEQFF. For the CDR3, the DNA is TGTGCCACCAGCAGAGATAACGGAGACAATGAGCAGTTCTTC.